The clone carrying this T cell receptor beta chain came up many times. This sample stems from a study of regulatory T cells in long-lasting Graves disease. Time point denoted: persistent/refractory GD, antithyroid drugs over 5 years with positive TRAb. The authors made the TCR library using RNA they extracted from PBMCs. CDR3 length equals 14 residues. The V and J ends lost 6 bases and 5 bases, in that order; junction bases with no gene match: 6. Both iRepertoire HTBI primers and Arm-PCR of CDR3 regions were used to build the TCR beta libraries. MiXCR, applied by TCRdb to the multiplex PCR reads, yields one record per CDR3 protein. Counted here are 450,000 or so distinct CDR3 sequences, about 22% occurring once; the ten biggest clones make up around 13%.

The sequencing here drew on peripheral blood mononuclear cells (PBMCs), taken when the disease was refractory, from a patient treated with antithyroid drugs. The TCR was taken from a female donor with Graves disease. The chain recombines TRBV12-3 or TRBV12-4 with TRBJ2-2; 7 bases line up with TRBD1. DNA for the CDR3: TGTGCCAGCAGCGACAGGGAAAATACCGGGGAGCTGTTTTTT. Its protein is CASSDRENTGELFF.